This TCR beta chain was recovered during a study of blood T cell repertoires in COVID-19. Original analysis: Researchers report that nucleated cell counts were estimated from reference gene primer amplification. Sequencing used immunoSEQ multiplex PCR; TCRdb keeps in-frame clones, though not all of them. V, J and clone size are taken as reported in that table, and D and trimming were inferred from the DNA itself. The sample yields roughly 60,000 clones, about four fifths seen once. The V gene end was trimmed by 8 bases and the J gene end by 1 base; junction bases not matched to a gene: 8. From germline, CDR1 is SNHLY and CDR2 FYNNEI. The CDR3 runs to 16 residues. This clone was counted between two and nine times.

The chain joins TRBV2 to TRBJ1-1, with TRBD1 identical over 12 bases. The sequence was obtained from a human donor in a cohort sampled during active COVID-19. Material: peripheral blood. The CDR3 here is CASLRGTGGTNTEAFF. CDR3 DNA sequence: TGTGCCAGCTTACGTGGGACAGGGGGCACGAACACTGAAGCTTTCTTT.